This is a list of T cell receptor beta chains from one sample in a study of blood T cell repertoires in COVID-19. Clones were read by immunoSEQ multiplex PCR, and TCRdb kept only the in-frame ones, dropping some. The sample lists some 320,000 clones; approximately 81% were seen once. Sequenced material: PBMCs or T cells enriched from blood (not recorded which). Source of these receptors: a young woman who had been exposed to COVID-19. CDR3s include the opening cysteine and the closing phenylalanine or tryptophan. A D gene is named only where the DNA matches it firmly. The size entry is marked missing in some rows and otherwise reads once, few, many or a size class.

len: 15; v_gene: TRBV7-2; j_gene: TRBJ2-1; d_gene: TRBD2; abundance: .; CDR3aa: CASSPGSGGDNEQFF; CDR3nt: TGTGCCAGCAGCCCCGGTAGCGGGGGAGACAATGAGCAGTTCTTC
len: 14; v_gene: TRBV7-3; j_gene: TRBJ1-5; d_gene: .; abundance: .; CDR3aa: CASSPRRGYQPQHF; CDR3nt: TGTGCCAGCAGCCCGAGGAGAGGATATCAGCCCCAGCATTTT
len: 16; v_gene: TRBV2; j_gene: TRBJ2-7; d_gene: TRBD2; abundance: .; CDR3aa: CASTKMKTGGRDEQYF; CDR3nt: TGTGCCAGCACCAAAATGAAAACGGGAGGGCGGGACGAGCAGTACTTC
len: 15; v_gene: TRBV2; j_gene: TRBJ1-3; d_gene: TRBD1; abundance: few; CDR3aa: CASRTGYGSGNTIYF; CDR3nt: TGTGCCAGCAGGACAGGGTATGGGTCTGGAAACACCATATATTTT
len: 16; v_gene: TRBV4-3; j_gene: TRBJ2-3; d_gene: TRBD1; abundance: .; CDR3aa: CASSITTGPGIDTQYF; CDR3nt: TGCGCCAGCAGCATTACGACAGGGCCGGGGATAGATACGCAGTATTTT
len: 15; v_gene: TRBV19; j_gene: TRBJ2-7; d_gene: TRBD2; abundance: .; CDR3aa: CASSIALAGVYEQYF; CDR3nt: TGTGCCAGTAGTATAGCACTAGCGGGAGTATACGAGCAGTACTTC
len: 14; v_gene: TRBV19; j_gene: TRBJ2-3; d_gene: .; abundance: .; CDR3aa: CASSKRPSTDTQYF; CDR3nt: TGTGCCAGTAGTAAGCGGCCTAGCACAGATACGCAGTATTTT
len: 15; v_gene: TRBV7-2; j_gene: TRBJ1-3; d_gene: .; abundance: .; CDR3aa: CASSQTGVSGNTIYF; CDR3nt: TGTGCCAGCAGTCAAACCGGGGTTTCGGGAAACACCATATATTTT
len: 12; v_gene: TRBV28; j_gene: TRBJ1-5; d_gene: .; abundance: .; CDR3aa: CASSTQGQPQHF; CDR3nt: TGTGCCAGCAGTACCCAGGGCCAGCCCCAGCATTTT
len: 15; v_gene: TRBV5-1; j_gene: TRBJ2-2; d_gene: .; abundance: .; CDR3aa: CASSLVVSNTGELFF; CDR3nt: TGCGCCAGCAGCTTGGTTGTCTCGAACACCGGGGAGCTGTTTTTT
len: 15; v_gene: TRBV10-2; j_gene: TRBJ2-7; d_gene: TRBD2; abundance: few; CDR3aa: CASSEVASGSHEQYF; CDR3nt: TGCGCCAGCAGTGAAGTGGCTAGCGGGAGCCACGAGCAGTACTTC
len: 15; v_gene: TRBV6-5; j_gene: TRBJ2-7; d_gene: TRBD2; abundance: .; CDR3aa: CASRKSGTSVLEQYF; CDR3nt: TGTGCCAGCAGAAAGAGCGGGACTAGCGTACTCGAGCAGTACTTC
len: 15; v_gene: TRBV6-5; j_gene: TRBJ1-6; d_gene: .; abundance: .; CDR3aa: CASTFVGGLNSPLHF; CDR3nt: TGTGCCAGCACCTTCGTGGGGGGGCTAAATTCACCCCTCCACTTT
len: 13; v_gene: TRBV10-3; j_gene: TRBJ1-5; d_gene: TRBD1; abundance: .; CDR3aa: CAINRGGNQPQHF; CDR3nt: TGTGCCATCAACAGGGGCGGCAATCAGCCCCAGCATTTT
len: 15; v_gene: TRBV3-1/TRBV3-2; j_gene: TRBJ2-1; d_gene: .; abundance: .; CDR3aa: CASSQDSSSYNEQFF; CDR3nt: TGTGCCAGCAGCCAAGACTCGAGCTCCTACAATGAGCAGTTCTTC
len: 14; v_gene: TRBV6-5; j_gene: TRBJ1-5; d_gene: .; abundance: many; CDR3aa: CASSPERSNQPQHF; CDR3nt: TGTGCCAGCTCGCCAGAGAGGAGCAATCAGCCCCAGCATTTT
len: 16; v_gene: TRBV6-1; j_gene: TRBJ1-6; d_gene: .; abundance: .; CDR3aa: CASSEMPEGSLTPLHF; CDR3nt: TGTGCCAGCAGTGAGATGCCGGAGGGCAGTCTGACACCCCTCCACTTT
len: 15; v_gene: TRBV28; j_gene: TRBJ2-7; d_gene: TRBD1; abundance: .; CDR3aa: CASANGDRPSYEQYF; CDR3nt: TGTGCCAGTGCCAACGGGGACAGGCCTTCCTACGAGCAGTACTTC
len: 14; v_gene: TRBV7-6; j_gene: TRBJ1-1; d_gene: .; abundance: .; CDR3aa: CASSFSGTNTEAFF; CDR3nt: TGTGCCAGCAGCTTCTCAGGGACTAACACTGAAGCTTTCTTT
len: 15; v_gene: TRBV19; j_gene: TRBJ2-1; d_gene: TRBD2; abundance: .; CDR3aa: CASSTERGGSNEQFF; CDR3nt: TGTGCCAGTAGTACCGAGCGGGGGGGTAGCAATGAGCAGTTCTTC
len: 15; v_gene: TRBV7-8; j_gene: TRBJ1-1; d_gene: .; abundance: .; CDR3aa: CASSLAQEGNTEAFF; CDR3nt: TGTGCCAGCAGCTTAGCGCAGGAGGGGAACACTGAAGCTTTCTTT
len: 16; v_gene: TRBV7-7; j_gene: TRBJ2-2; d_gene: TRBD1; abundance: .; CDR3aa: CASSLGTGAGTGELFF; CDR3nt: TGTGCTAGCAGCTTAGGGACAGGGGCGGGCACCGGGGAGCTGTTTTTT
len: 16; v_gene: TRBV27; j_gene: TRBJ2-3; d_gene: TRBD2; abundance: .; CDR3aa: CASRPSSGPDVHTQYF; CDR3nt: TGTGCCAGCAGGCCTTCTAGCGGGCCCGATGTCCATACGCAGTATTTT
len: 14; v_gene: TRBV15; j_gene: TRBJ2-5; d_gene: .; abundance: .; CDR3aa: CATYKAGVEETQYF; CDR3nt: TGTGCCACCTATAAAGCCGGGGTAGAGGAGACCCAGTACTTC
len: 14; v_gene: TRBV7-2; j_gene: TRBJ2-1; d_gene: .; abundance: once; CDR3aa: CASSSEPRVTEQFF; CDR3nt: TGTGCCAGCAGCTCCGAGCCTCGGGTCACTGAGCAGTTCTTC
len: 12; v_gene: TRBV5-6; j_gene: TRBJ1-5; d_gene: .; abundance: .; CDR3aa: CASSLTGKPQHF; CDR3nt: TGTGCCAGCAGCTTGACGGGAAAGCCCCAGCATTTT
len: 15; v_gene: TRBV6-5; j_gene: TRBJ2-2; d_gene: .; abundance: .; CDR3aa: CASSYSLTVTGELFF; CDR3nt: TGTGCCAGCAGTTACTCCTTGACAGTTACCGGGGAGCTGTTTTTT
len: 15; v_gene: TRBV13; j_gene: TRBJ1-4; d_gene: TRBD1; abundance: .; CDR3aa: CASSSRQGANEKLFF; CDR3nt: TGTGCCAGCAGCTCCAGACAGGGGGCTAATGAAAAACTGTTTTTT
len: 14; v_gene: TRBV6-4; j_gene: TRBJ2-3; d_gene: TRBD2; abundance: few; CDR3aa: CASSHTSGDAAQYF; CDR3nt: TGTGCCAGCAGCCATACTAGCGGGGATGCTGCGCAGTATTTT
len: 15; v_gene: TRBV9; j_gene: TRBJ1-2; d_gene: TRBD1; abundance: .; CDR3aa: CASSVVDRGDYGYTF; CDR3nt: TGTGCCAGCAGCGTAGTGGACAGGGGCGACTATGGCTACACCTTC
len: 14; v_gene: TRBV6-5; j_gene: TRBJ1-5; d_gene: .; abundance: .; CDR3aa: CASSYSQGPQPQHF; CDR3nt: TGTGCCAGCAGTTACTCCCAGGGCCCACAGCCCCAGCATTTT
len: 13; v_gene: TRBV14; j_gene: TRBJ1-2; d_gene: .; abundance: .; CDR3aa: CASSPGSVYGYTF; CDR3nt: TGTGCCAGCAGCCCCGGGTCGGTCTATGGCTACACCTTC
len: 14; v_gene: TRBV28; j_gene: TRBJ1-6; d_gene: .; abundance: .; CDR3aa: CASSGGRNNSPLHF; CDR3nt: TGTGCCAGCAGCGGGGGACGTAATAATTCACCCCTCCACTTT
len: 17; v_gene: TRBV18; j_gene: TRBJ2-4; d_gene: TRBD1; abundance: .; CDR3aa: CASSVDRLGIAKNIQYF; CDR3nt: TGTGCCAGCTCAGTGGACAGGTTGGGGATAGCCAAAAACATTCAGTACTTC
len: 11; v_gene: TRBV20-1; j_gene: TRBJ1-6; d_gene: .; abundance: .; CDR3aa: CSAAGYSPLHF; CDR3nt: TGCAGTGCTGCAGGGTATTCACCCCTCCACTTT
len: 15; v_gene: TRBV9; j_gene: TRBJ1-6; d_gene: TRBD1; abundance: once; CDR3aa: CASSVTGGVSSPLHF; CDR3nt: TGTGCCAGCAGCGTGACAGGGGGAGTGAGTTCACCCCTCCACTTT
len: 16; v_gene: TRBV5-3; j_gene: TRBJ2-7; d_gene: TRBD2; abundance: .; CDR3aa: CARSSDTSGSSYEQYF; CDR3nt: TGTGCCAGAAGCTCGGATACTAGCGGGAGCTCCTACGAGCAGTACTTC
len: 14; v_gene: TRBV3-1/TRBV3-2; j_gene: TRBJ1-2; d_gene: TRBD1; abundance: few; CDR3aa: CASSQSTGFQVYTF; CDR3nt: TGTGCCAGCAGCCAATCGACAGGGTTTCAGGTCTACACCTTC